This T cell receptor (beta chain) was profiled in a study of blood T cell repertoires in COVID-19. For the study at large: Material from acute and convalescent COVID-19 was sourced from the United States, Italy and Spain.

The CDR3 runs 12 residues. Germline CDR1 is SNHLY and CDR2 is FYNNEI. The V gene lost 5 bases and the J gene lost 4 bases, with 9 bases spanning the gap. Profiled with immunoSEQ multiplex PCR; TCRdb holds only in-frame clones, not every one. The table lists 200,000 to 250,000 clones, just over 85% of them singletons. Assignments of participants to cohorts depended upon their own reported clinical history. V and J are TRBV2 and TRBJ2-7; D might be TRBD1 (5 bases). The material sequenced was PBMCs or T cells enriched from blood (not recorded which). The source is a woman aged 40 to 50 with acute COVID-19. The CDR3, as DNA: TGTGCCAGCAGTTTGGACAAATACGAGCAGTACTTC. Its translation: CASSLDKYEQYF.